A single sample is the source of the 17 T cell receptor beta chains below, sequenced in a study of T-cell memory formation after mild COVID-19. MiXCR, run by TCRdb on the 5' RACE reads, gives a single entry per CDR3 protein. The table records roughly 240,000 distinct CDR3 sequences, 15% to 17% of them present only once. Sequenced sample: PBMCs or a T cell subset sorted from them (not recorded which). The receptor source for this set is an adult woman who had mild COVID-19 (a few samples of this study predate the infection). Cell type and time point are not known.

At least ten counts were recorded for this clonotype. V and J are TRBV5-1 and TRBJ2-3, with 8 bases lining up with TRBD2. The V gene end was trimmed by 0 bases and the J gene end by 5 bases; junction bases not matched to a gene: 11. CDR1 and CDR2 (germline): SGHRS, YFSETQ. The CDR3 runs to 17 residues. CDR3 sequence reads: CASSLDPRGDPIDTQYF. The CDR3, as DNA: TGCGCCAGCAGCTTGGATCCGCGGGGGGACCCAATAGATACGCAGTATTTT.

As to this clonotype: A much larger clone is a single base away; this may be a read error. The chain is built from TRBV12-3 or TRBV12-4 and TRBJ2-1, with 12 nucleotides matching TRBD2. The V and J ends lost 8 bases and 8 bases, in that order; junction bases with no gene match: 7. The CDR3 totals 14 residues. The CDR3 bases are TGTGCCAGCGGGCTAGCGGGAGGGAACTATGAGCAGTTCTTC. Protein product: CASGLAGGNYEQFF.

A few counts support this clonotype. The chain joins TRBV5-1 to TRBJ2-5, with TRBD1 as a possible D gene (6 bases). Trimming left V 2 bases short and J 4 bases short, with 12 bases between. From germline, CDR1 is SGHRS and CDR2 YFSETQ. CDR3 size: 14 residues. The CDR3, as DNA: TGCGCCAGCAGCTTAGGTACAGGGACAGAGACCCAGTACTTC. Translation: CASSLGTGTETQYF.

This clonotype was seen many times. The gene calls are TRBV9 and TRBJ1-6; 11 bases are a match to TRBD1. CDR3 length equals 17 residues. The germline V gene encodes CDR1 SGDLS and CDR2 YYNGEE. V dropped 3 bases and J dropped 4; count of bases not matched to a gene: 6. CDR3 DNA sequence: TGTGCCAGCAGCGAAGGACAGGGGGCGCCTTATAATTCACCCCTCCACTTT. Its protein is CASSEGQGAPYNSPLHF.

This clonotype was counted at least ten times. The V and J genes are TRBV12-3 or TRBV12-4 and TRBJ1-2; maybe TRBD1 (5 bases). V gave up 6 bases and J gave up 7 bases, with 9 bases separating them. CDR3 length: 11 amino acids. CDR3: CASSGRGGYTF. CDR3 DNA: TGTGCCAGCAGCGGGAGGGGTGGCTACACCTTC.

The genes are TRBV20-1 and TRBJ2-5; D possibly corresponds to TRBD1 (5 bases). The CDR3 loop spans 12 amino acids. In germline, CDR1 is DFQATT, CDR2 SNEGSKA (reference sequence). V was shortened by 3 bases and J by 5 bases, with 10 bases between the two germline ends. DNA of the CDR3: TGCAGTGCTAGTAAGGGGATGGAGACCCAGTACTTC. This sequence encodes CSASKGMETQYF.

The chain uses TRBV6-6 and TRBJ1-6, with unresolved D. The CDR3 extends over 15 amino acids. CDR1 and CDR2 from the germline V gene are MNHNY and SVGAGI (reference sequence). V lost 0 bases and J lost 8, with 11 bases in between. The CDR3 nucleotides are TGTGCCAGCAGTTACTCGTTGGGTATAGATTCACCCCTCCACTTT. This encodes CASSYSLGIDSPLHF.

V and J are TRBV20-1 and TRBJ2-7; 10 nucleotides match TRBD1. V gave up 6 bases and J gave up 0 bases; unmatched junction bases: 8. This CDR3 contains 15 residues. Germline CDR1 reads DFQATT; CDR2 reads SNEGSKA (reference sequence). The CDR3 is CSAEPGTGASYEQYF. In DNA form, the CDR3 reads TGCAGTGCGGAACCTGGGACAGGGGCCTCCTACGAGCAGTACTTC.

The chain has TRBV7-9 and TRBJ2-7; D unclear. The germline V gene encodes CDR1 SEHNR and CDR2 FQNEAQ (reference sequence). This CDR3 is built from 14 residues. V lost 1 base and J lost 0, with 7 bases in between. CDR3 DNA sequence: TGTGCCAGCAGCTTAGTTTCAGTCTCCTACGAGCAGTACTTC. Protein sequence: CASSLVSVSYEQYF. Filled out from reference TRBV7-9 and TRBJ2-7, the complete variable domain reads DTGVSQNPRHKITKRGQNVTFRCDPISEHNRLYWYRQTLGQGPEFLTYFQNEAQLEKSRLLSDRFSAERPKGSFSTLEIQRTEQGDSAMYLCASSLVSVSYEQYFGPGTRLTVT.

The V and J genes are TRBV20-1 and TRBJ2-5; a weak D match, TRBD1 (6 bases). The germline CDR1 and CDR2 sequences are DFQATT and SNEGSKA (reference sequence). V gave up 0 bases and J gave up 5 bases, with 7 bases separating them. The CDR3 contains 12 residues. The CDR3 DNA reads TGCAGTGCTAGAGACCAGGGGGAGACCCAGTACTTC. Amino acid sequence: CSARDQGETQYF.

In its sample, this clonotype was seen a few times. The chain recombines TRBV19 with TRBJ2-7; perhaps TRBD2 as D (5 bases). From germline, CDR1 is LNHDA and CDR2 SQIVND (reference sequence). The ends were cut back, 4 bases at V and 0 bases at J, with 7 bases in the middle. This CDR3 has 13 amino acids. CDR3 amino acids: CASSTLGSYEQYF. CDR3 sequence (DNA): TGTGCCAGTAGTACACTAGGCTCCTACGAGCAGTACTTC.

This clonotype was recorded a few times. The chain joins TRBV20-1 to TRBJ2-1; 11 bases fit TRBD2. Germline values: CDR1 DFQATT, CDR2 SNEGSKA (reference sequence). CDR3 size: 12 residues. Trimming removed 2 bases from V and 9 bases from J; junction bases left unmatched: 0. The CDR3: CSARTSGGEQFF. The CDR3 nucleotides are TGCAGTGCTAGAACTAGCGGGGGTGAGCAGTTCTTC.

In its sample, this clonotype was seen a few times. This sequence joins TRBV12-3 or TRBV12-4 and TRBJ2-5; 9 nucleotides align to TRBD2. The CDR3 totals 18 residues. V shed 6 bases and J 1 base; nucleotides not matched to a gene: 15. This CDR3 is CASSYRVESTSGQETQYF. The CDR3, as DNA: TGTGCCAGCAGCTATAGGGTAGAATCGACTAGCGGCCAAGAGACCCAGTACTTC.

In its sample, this clonotype was seen a few times. J is TRBJ2-3 and V is TRBV5-6; no clear D. The V gene's germline CDR1 is SGHDT and CDR2 YYEEEE. The CDR3 consists of 14 residues. V was clipped by 1 base and J by 0 bases, with 6 bases between them. CDR3 loop: CASSLSASTDTQYF. In DNA, the CDR3 is TGTGCCAGCAGCTTGTCGGCAAGCACAGATACGCAGTATTTT.

This clonotype occurred a few times. The rearrangement links TRBV20-1 to TRBJ2-4; a weak D match, TRBD2 (5 bases). The CDR3 is 12 residues long. Between the trimmed V and J ends, which lost 0 bases and 11 bases, there was a span of 11 bases. Germline V gene data show CDR1 as DFQATT and CDR2 as SNEGSKA (reference sequence). CDR3 nucleotides: TGCAGTGCTAGAGATCTTAGCGCACTTCAGTACTTC. It yields the protein CSARDLSALQYF.

This chain uses TRBV30 with TRBJ2-3; D unclear. CDR1 is GTSNPN and CDR2 is SVGIG in the germline V gene (reference sequence). The CDR3 loop spans 15 amino acids. Trimming pared 4 bases from V and 2 bases from J, leaving 16 bases between. The CDR3 DNA is TGTGCCTGGAAAAGTAAGCGAATACACACAGATACGCAGTATTTT. Amino acids: CAWKSKRIHTDTQYF.

The J gene is TRBJ2-2, the V gene TRBV7-9, with D hard to call. Trimming stripped 5 bases from V and 3 bases from J, with 19 bases between. Germline CDR1 is SEHNR and CDR2 is FQNEAQ (reference sequence). The CDR3 contains 17 residues. Here the CDR3 reads CASSHVPKGLDTGELFF. The CDR3 nucleotides read TGTGCCAGCAGCCACGTTCCCAAGGGTTTGGACACCGGGGAGCTGTTTTTT.